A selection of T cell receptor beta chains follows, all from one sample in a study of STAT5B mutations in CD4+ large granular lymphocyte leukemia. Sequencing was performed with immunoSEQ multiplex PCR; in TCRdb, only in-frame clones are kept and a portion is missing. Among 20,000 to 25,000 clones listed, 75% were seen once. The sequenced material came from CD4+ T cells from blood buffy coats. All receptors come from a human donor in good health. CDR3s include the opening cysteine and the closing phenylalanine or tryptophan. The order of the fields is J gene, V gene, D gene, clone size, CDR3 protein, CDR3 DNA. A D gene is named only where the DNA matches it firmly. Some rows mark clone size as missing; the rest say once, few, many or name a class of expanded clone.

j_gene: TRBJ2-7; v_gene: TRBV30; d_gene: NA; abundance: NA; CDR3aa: CAWSVGGGDPYEQYF; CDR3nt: TGTGCCTGGAGTGTAGGAGGCGGGGACCCCTACGAGCAGTACTTC
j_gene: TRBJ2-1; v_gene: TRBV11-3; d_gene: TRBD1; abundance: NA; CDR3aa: CASSTQGVGNEQFF; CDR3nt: TGTGCCAGCAGCACCCAGGGGGTGGGGAATGAGCAGTTCTTC
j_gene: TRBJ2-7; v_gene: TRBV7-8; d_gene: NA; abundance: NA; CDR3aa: CASSRVEGARDEQYF; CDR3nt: TGTGCCAGCAGCCGGGTGGAGGGGGCCCGGGACGAGCAGTACTTC
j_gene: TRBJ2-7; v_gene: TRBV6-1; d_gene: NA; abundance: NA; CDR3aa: CASSVQELVILEQYF; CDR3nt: TGTGCCAGCAGTGTACAGGAACTAGTAATTCTCGAGCAGTACTTC
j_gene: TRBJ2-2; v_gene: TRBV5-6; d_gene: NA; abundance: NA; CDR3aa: CASSPPVLAGELFF; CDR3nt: TGTGCCAGCAGCCCGCCTGTATTAGCCGGGGAGCTGTTTTTT
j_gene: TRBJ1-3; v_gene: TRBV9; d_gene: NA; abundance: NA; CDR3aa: CASSASGAILTSGNTIYF; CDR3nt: TGTGCCAGCAGCGCATCCGGTGCGATTCTTACCTCTGGAAACACCATATATTTT
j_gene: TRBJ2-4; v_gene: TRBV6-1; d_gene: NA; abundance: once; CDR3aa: CASSVLELAKNIQYF; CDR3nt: TGTGCCAGCAGTGTTTTAGAACTAGCCAAAAACATTCAGTACTTC
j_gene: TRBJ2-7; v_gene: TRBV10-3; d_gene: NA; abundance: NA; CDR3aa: CATKGAGIQYEQYF; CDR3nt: TGTGCCACCAAGGGCGCTGGGATCCAATACGAGCAGTACTTC
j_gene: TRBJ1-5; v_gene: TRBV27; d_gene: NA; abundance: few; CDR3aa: CASSPSRNQPQHF; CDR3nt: TGTGCCAGCAGTCCCAGTCGGAATCAGCCCCAGCATTTT
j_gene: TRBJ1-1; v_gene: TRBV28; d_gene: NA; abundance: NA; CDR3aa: CASSLWGPLNTEAFF; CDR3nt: TGTGCCAGCAGTTTGTGGGGCCCTTTGAACACTGAAGCTTTCTTT
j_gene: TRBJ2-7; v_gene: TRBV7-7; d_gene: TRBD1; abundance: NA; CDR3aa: CASSPDRGEEQYF; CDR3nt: TGTGCTAGCAGCCCAGACAGGGGTGAAGAGCAGTACTTC
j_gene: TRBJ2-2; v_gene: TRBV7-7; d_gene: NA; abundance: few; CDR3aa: CASSPSGNTGELFF; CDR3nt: TGTGCCAGCAGCCCGTCCGGGAACACCGGGGAGCTGTTTTTT
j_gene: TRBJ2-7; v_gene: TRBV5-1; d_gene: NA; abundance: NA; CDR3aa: CASTDPARASSYEQYF; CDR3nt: TGCGCCAGCACTGACCCGGCCAGGGCCTCCTCCTACGAGCAGTACTTC
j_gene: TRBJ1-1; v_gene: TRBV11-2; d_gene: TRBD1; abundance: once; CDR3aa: CASSARQGKNEAFF; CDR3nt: TGTGCCAGCAGCGCCCGACAGGGAAAGAATGAAGCTTTCTTT
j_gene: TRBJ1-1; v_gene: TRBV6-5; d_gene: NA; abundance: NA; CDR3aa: CASSYQGYGAEAFF; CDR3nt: TGTGCCAGCAGTTACCAGGGTTATGGCGCTGAAGCTTTCTTT
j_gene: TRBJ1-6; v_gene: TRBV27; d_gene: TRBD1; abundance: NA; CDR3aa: CASSVQGSSYNSPLHF; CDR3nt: TGTGCCAGCAGTGTACAGGGGAGCTCCTATAATTCACCCCTCCACTTT
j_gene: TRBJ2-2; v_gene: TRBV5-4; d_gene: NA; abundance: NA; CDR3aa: CASSSEGRNTGELFF; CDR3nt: TGTGCCAGCAGCTCCGAGGGAAGAAACACCGGGGAGCTGTTTTTT
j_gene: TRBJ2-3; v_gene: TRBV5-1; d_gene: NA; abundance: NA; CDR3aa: CASSTGGGRADTQYF; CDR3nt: TGCGCCAGCAGCACAGGGGGGGGCAGGGCGGATACGCAGTATTTT
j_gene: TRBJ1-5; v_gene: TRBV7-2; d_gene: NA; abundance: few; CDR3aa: CASSTVQSGNQPQHF; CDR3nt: TGTGCCAGCAGTACTGTCCAGTCAGGCAATCAGCCCCAGCATTTT
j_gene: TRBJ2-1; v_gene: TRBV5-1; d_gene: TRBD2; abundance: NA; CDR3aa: CASSPGGGRDNEQFF; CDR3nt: TGCGCCAGCAGCCCCGGGGGGGGACGGGACAATGAGCAGTTCTTC
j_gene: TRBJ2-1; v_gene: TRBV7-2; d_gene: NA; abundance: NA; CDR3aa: CASSLGAQYNEQFF; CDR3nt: TGTGCCAGCAGCCTGGGGGCCCAGTACAATGAGCAGTTCTTC
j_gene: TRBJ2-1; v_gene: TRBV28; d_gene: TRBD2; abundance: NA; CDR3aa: CASSPGLAGNNEQFF; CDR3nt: TGTGCCAGCAGTCCGGGACTAGCGGGAAACAATGAGCAGTTCTTC
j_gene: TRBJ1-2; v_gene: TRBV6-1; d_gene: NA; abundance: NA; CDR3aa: CASSPEGSNYGYTF; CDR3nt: TGTGCCAGCAGCCCCGAAGGGTCGAACTATGGCTACACCTTC
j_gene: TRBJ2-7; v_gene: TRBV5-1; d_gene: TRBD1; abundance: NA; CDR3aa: CASSSGQGSYEQYF; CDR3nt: TGCGCCAGCAGCTCGGGACAGGGATCCTACGAGCAGTACTTC
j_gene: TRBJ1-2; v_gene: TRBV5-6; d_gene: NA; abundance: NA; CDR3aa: CASSLGQDGYTF; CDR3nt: TGTGCCAGCAGCTTGGGGCAGGATGGCTACACCTTC
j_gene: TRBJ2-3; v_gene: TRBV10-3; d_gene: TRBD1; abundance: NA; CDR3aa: CAIKPGGSTDTQYF; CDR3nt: TGTGCCATCAAACCAGGGGGCTCCACAGATACGCAGTATTTT
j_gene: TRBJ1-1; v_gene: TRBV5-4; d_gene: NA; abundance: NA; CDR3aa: CASSSLSRISEAFF; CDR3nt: TGTGCCAGCAGCTCCCTTTCCAGGATTTCTGAAGCTTTCTTT
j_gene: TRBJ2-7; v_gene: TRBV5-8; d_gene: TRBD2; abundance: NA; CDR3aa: CASSLARLAERSYEQYF; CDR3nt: TGTGCCAGCAGCTTGGCGAGACTAGCGGAGCGCTCCTACGAGCAGTACTTC
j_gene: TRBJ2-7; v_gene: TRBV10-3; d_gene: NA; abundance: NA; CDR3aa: CAISESTYEQYF; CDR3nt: TGTGCCATCAGTGAGTCTACCTACGAGCAGTACTTC
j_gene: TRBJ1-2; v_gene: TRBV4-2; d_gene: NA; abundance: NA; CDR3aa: CASSSGFGDLYGYTF; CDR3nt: TGTGCCAGCAGCTCGGGATTCGGGGACCTCTATGGCTACACCTTC
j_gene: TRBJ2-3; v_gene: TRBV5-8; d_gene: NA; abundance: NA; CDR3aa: CASSLDVKSTDTQYF; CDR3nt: TGTGCCAGCAGCTTGGACGTCAAGAGCACAGATACGCAGTATTTT
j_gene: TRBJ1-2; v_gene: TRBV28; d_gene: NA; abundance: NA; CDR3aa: CASKKTLLGYTF; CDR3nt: TGTGCCAGCAAGAAAACTCTTCTAGGCTACACCTTC
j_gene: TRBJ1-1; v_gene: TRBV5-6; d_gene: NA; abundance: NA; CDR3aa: CASSWGFEDTEAFF; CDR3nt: TGTGCCAGCAGCTGGGGCTTTGAGGACACTGAAGCTTTCTTT
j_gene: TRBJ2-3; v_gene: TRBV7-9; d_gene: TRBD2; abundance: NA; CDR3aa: CASSLASGSSGTQYF; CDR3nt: TGTGCCAGCAGCTTAGCTAGCGGGTCCTCGGGTACGCAGTATTTT
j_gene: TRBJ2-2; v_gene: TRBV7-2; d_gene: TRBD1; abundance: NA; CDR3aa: CASSLYRGSGTGELFF; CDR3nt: TGTGCCAGCAGCTTATACAGGGGTTCGGGCACCGGGGAGCTGTTTTTT
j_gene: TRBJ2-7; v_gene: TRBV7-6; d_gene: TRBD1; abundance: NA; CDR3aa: CASSLERGLSYEQYF; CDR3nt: TGTGCCAGCAGCTTGGAGAGGGGGCTCTCCTACGAGCAGTACTTC
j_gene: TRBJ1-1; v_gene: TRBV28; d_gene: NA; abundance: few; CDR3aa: CASNPINTEAFF; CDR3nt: TGTGCCAGCAACCCCATAAACACTGAAGCTTTCTTT